The 17 T cell receptor beta chains below all came from one sample that was sequenced in a study. TCRdb processed the 5' RACE reads anew with MiXCR; each CDR3 protein has one entry. Of over 6,500 distinct CDR3 sequences listed, 50% are singletons. The sample consisted of naive CD4+ T cells sorted from a lymph node. Subset indicated: naive CD4+ T cells, CD4+CD45RA+CD25-. These receptors originate from a female donor with breast cancer.

This clonotype was seen only a few times. The rearrangement links TRBV20-1 to TRBJ2-3; D is unresolved. Germline V gene sequence: CDR1 DFQATT, CDR2 SNEGSKA (reference sequence). The CDR3 extends over 14 amino acids. V lost 0 bases to trimming and J lost 0 bases, with 7 bases between them. The CDR3 region is CSARDWASTDTQYF. CDR3 DNA: TGCAGTGCTAGAGATTGGGCTAGCACAGATACGCAGTATTTT.

V and J are TRBV7-3 and TRBJ2-1, with a tentative D call TRBD1 (6 bases). This CDR3 has 13 amino acids. Between the trimmed V and J ends, which lost 2 bases and 9 bases, there was a span of 11 bases. Germline CDR1 is SGHTA and CDR2 is FQGTGA. CDR3 region: CASSLSGQTEQFF. As DNA, the CDR3 is TGTGCCAGCAGCTTATCCGGACAGACTGAGCAGTTCTTC.

The V call is TRBV20-1, the J call TRBJ2-1; 10 nucleotides agree with TRBD2. The V gene's germline CDR1 is DFQATT and CDR2 SNEGSKA (reference sequence). J lost 8 bases, V lost 3 bases, and 10 bases had no gene match. The CDR3 sequence is 15 residues long. This CDR3 reads CSARALAGGAYEQFF. The CDR3 DNA follows: TGCAGTGCTAGGGCTTTAGCGGGGGGTGCCTATGAGCAGTTCTTC.

This clonotype has just a few counts. The chain combines TRBV29-1 with TRBJ1-1; D remains unclear. This CDR3 region has 12 residues. V was cut by 7 bases and J by 0 bases, with 9 bases left in between. Looked up from germline, CDR1 is SQVTM and CDR2 is ANQGSEA. The CDR3 coding sequence is TGCAGCGCCTACACCTTGAACACTGAAGCTTTCTTT. It specifies CSAYTLNTEAFF.

Of note for this clonotype: This CDR3 is missing its conserved last phenylalanine or tryptophan, likely due to a read error. Because the CDR3's place on the DNA is in doubt, the DNA is left out and the CDR3 is given as listed by TCRdb. This chain connects TRBV6-1 to TRBJ2-1. The CDR3 is 13 amino acids in total, end residues counted. Germline CDR1 and CDR2: MNHNS and SASEGT. CDR3 protein: CASSDGAWVHGFL.

V and J are TRBV5-1 and TRBJ2-3; 8 bases are a match to TRBD2. V shed 5 bases and J 3 bases; nucleotides not matched to a gene: 8. Germline CDR1 is SGHRS and CDR2 is YFSETQ. The CDR3 length is 15 residues. The CDR3 spells CASRVSGGMTDTQYF. Here the CDR3 DNA reads TGCGCCAGCAGGGTATCGGGGGGGATGACAGATACGCAGTATTTT.

Turning to this clonotype: As the CDR3 is not closed by the conserved phenylalanine or tryptophan, this likely results from a read error. The V call is TRBV3-1, the J call TRBJ1-1; D perhaps matches TRBD1 (5 bases). The length of the CDR3 is 13 residues. V lost 6 bases and J 3 bases, leaving 11 bases between the germline ends. The germline gives CDR1 LGHDT, CDR2 YNNKEL (reference sequence). The CDR3 DNA sequence: TGTGCCAGCAGTCTTGGGGGGGACACTGAAGCTTTCCTT. Amino acid sequence: CASSLGGDTEAFL.

V gene TRBV4-1 combines with J gene TRBJ2-7, with D possibly being TRBD1 (6 bases). There are 16 residues in the CDR3. V was shortened by 0 bases and J by 4 bases, with 16 bases between the two germline ends. CDR1 is MGHRA and CDR2 is YSYEKL in the germline V gene. The DNA for the CDR3 is TGCGCCAGCAGCCAAGATTGGCAGGGGATTTCATACGAGCAGTACTTC. This codes for CASSQDWQGISYEQYF.

This clonotype was seen only a few times. The J gene is TRBJ2-1, the V gene TRBV12-3 or TRBV12-4, with 9 bases lining up with TRBD2. The CDR3 totals 17 residues. Germline trimming cut 5 bases from V and 4 bases from J; bases unmatched to any gene: 12. The CDR3 nucleotides read TGTGCCAGCAGTCCGAACCTTGGGACTAGCACTTACAATGAGCAGTTCTTC. This translates into CASSPNLGTSTYNEQFF.

This clonotype was seen more than once but under ten times. The chain is built from TRBV4-1 and TRBJ2-7, with 10 bases matching TRBD1. The J segment lost 0 bases and the V segment lost 3 bases, leaving 8 bases of the junction unmatched. The CDR3 is 17 amino acids. Per germline, CDR1 MGHRA and CDR2 YSYEKL. The CDR3 loop is CASSQEPGTGASYEQYF. CDR3 coding DNA: TGCGCCAGCAGCCAGGAACCCGGGACAGGGGCCTCCTACGAGCAGTACTTC.

This clonotype was seen a few times. The chain combines TRBV5-1 with TRBJ2-5; no definite D call. Trimming took off 4 bases at V and 5 bases at J, with 9 bases between the two ends. The length of the CDR3 is 12 residues. Germline V gene sequence: CDR1 SGHRS, CDR2 YFSETQ. CDR3 protein: CASSRIGETQYF. CDR3 nucleotides: TGCGCCAGCAGCCGCATCGGGGAGACCCAGTACTTC.

The table lists this clonotype with a few counts. The chain employs TRBV29-1 and TRBJ2-1; 9 nucleotides match TRBD2. Trimming cost V 7 bases and J 2 bases; bases outside gene matches: 6. CDR1 and CDR2 from the germline V gene are SQVTM and ANQGSEA. The CDR3 sequence is 14 residues long. The CDR3 bases are TGCAGCGCCGGCGGGGGGGCAACCTACAATGAGCAGTTCTTC. It specifies CSAGGGATYNEQFF.

This clonotype was counted between two and nine times. The J gene is TRBJ2-1, the V gene TRBV20-1; D is possibly TRBD1 (5 bases). The germline V gene has CDR1 DFQATT and CDR2 SNEGSKA (reference sequence). This CDR3 is built from 16 residues. V lost 1 base and J lost 7, with 20 bases in between. The CDR3 nucleotides read TGCAGTGCTAGAGGTGGGGCTGGAAGTTTCTTGAATGAGCAGTTCTTC. Protein product: CSARGGAGSFLNEQFF.

This chain links TRBV5-1 with TRBJ1-1; the match to TRBD1 covers 9 bases. Per the germline V gene, CDR1 is SGHRS and CDR2 is YFSETQ. V shed 4 bases and J 5 bases; nucleotides not matched to a gene: 9. The CDR3 contains 15 residues. CDR3 sequence reads: CASSHQTGGGTEAFF. CDR3 nucleotide sequence: TGCGCCAGCAGCCACCAGACAGGGGGAGGGACTGAAGCTTTCTTT.

DNA for the CDR3: TGCAGTGCTAGAGTATTGACTAGCGGAAGGAGCTCCTACGAGCAGTACTTC. Translated, it gives CSARVLTSGRSSYEQYF. J is TRBJ2-7 and V is TRBV20-1; TRBD2 aligns across 9 bases. The V gene's germline CDR1 is DFQATT and CDR2 SNEGSKA (reference sequence). With V trimmed by 1 base and J by 0 bases, 10 bases remained unmatched. CDR3 size: 17 residues.

The V and J genes are TRBV6-5 and TRBJ1-2, with D unresolved. The germline gives CDR1 MNHEY, CDR2 SVGAGI. Deletions cut 0 bases from V and 8 bases from J, with 13 bases between. The CDR3 has 14 amino acids. The CDR3 sequence is CASSYSKVWEGYTF. In nucleotides, the CDR3 is TGTGCCAGCAGTTACTCGAAAGTGTGGGAGGGCTACACCTTC.

This clonotype was counted a few times. The chain is built from TRBV5-1 and TRBJ2-5; TRBD2 agrees at 12 bases. In germline, CDR1 is SGHRS, CDR2 YFSETQ. The CDR3 is 16 amino acids. The junction had 3 bases not matched to a gene; V was cut back by 3 bases and J by 0 bases. The chain's CDR3 is CASSSGTSGYQETQYF. The CDR3 DNA reads as TGCGCCAGCAGCTCCGGGACTAGCGGGTACCAAGAGACCCAGTACTTC.